This entry lists 21 T cell receptor beta chains sequenced from one sample in a study of T cells in Graves' hyperthyroidism and ophthalmopathy. It was RNA transcripts that yielded the amplified TCR beta CDR3 regions. An initial round of RT-PCR targeting the TCR CDR3 relied on the HTBI primer set. TCRdb fed the multiplex PCR reads into MiXCR, producing one record per CDR3 protein. The sample lists approximately 520,000 distinct CDR3 sequences, around 21% occurring once. Sequencing used blood. The receptors originated from a man aged 18-30 years with Graves' hyperthyroidism.

V is TRBV13 and J is TRBJ1-2; D ambiguous. Between the trimmed V and J ends, which lost 5 bases and 8 bases, there was a span of 12 bases. The length of the CDR3 is 12 residues. Looked up from germline, CDR1 is PRHDT and CDR2 is FYEKMQ (reference sequence). The CDR3 loop reads CASSTRTGGYTF. In nucleotides, the CDR3 is TGTGCCAGCAGCACCCGGACGGGGGGCTACACCTTC.

The rearrangement joins TRBV7-2 to TRBJ1-5, with D uncertain. Trimming cost V 10 bases and J 4 bases, with 17 bases left between them. Looked up from germline, CDR1 is SGHTA and CDR2 is FQGNSA. The CDR3 spans 14 residues. The CDR3 sequence: CATRQLGRNQPQHF. In nucleotides, the CDR3 is TGTGCCACTCGACAATTGGGGAGAAATCAGCCCCAGCATTTT.

This clonotype was counted a single time. The V and J genes are TRBV7-6 and TRBJ1-3; D unresolved. The CDR3 contains 16 residues. The V gene lost 5 bases and the J gene lost 10 bases, with 24 bases spanning the gap. The germline CDR1 and CDR2 sequences are SGHVS and FNYEAQ. As DNA, the CDR3 is TGTGCCAGCAGCCCTATCGGGAGCACCTCTGGAGGGACCATATATTTT. Its translation is CASSPIGSTSGGTIYF.

This clonotype was recorded at least ten times. The chain links TRBV5-1 to TRBJ1-1, with D tentatively TRBD1 (5 bases). V was clipped by 0 bases and J by 4 bases, with 10 bases between them. The germline V gene encodes CDR1 SGHRS and CDR2 YFSETQ. The CDR3 runs 14 residues. CDR3 in amino acids: CASSLGGGSTEAFF. The CDR3 region has the DNA TGCGCCAGCAGCTTGGGGGGCGGGTCCACTGAAGCTTTCTTT.

A note on this clonotype: Mismatch with germline at one junction end may stem from a read error. The chain joins TRBV28 to TRBJ2-5; 8 bases line up with TRBD2. This CDR3 spans 14 amino acids. CDR1 MDHEN and CDR2 SYDVKM come from the germline V gene. CDR3: CASSLAGGQETKYF. The DNA for the CDR3 is TGTGCCAGCAGTTTGGCGGGGGGACAAGAGACCAAGTACTTC.

This clonotype was seen a few times. This rearrangement joins TRBV6-2 or TRBV6-3 to TRBJ2-2; 16 nucleotides match TRBD2. The CDR3 covers 18 residues. Trimming cost V 6 bases and J 2 bases; bases outside gene matches: 6. Germline assignment: CDR1 MNHEY and CDR2 SVGEGT. The CDR3 sequence: CASRSGTSGGGNTGELFF. The CDR3 DNA follows: TGTGCCAGCAGATCCGGGACTAGCGGGGGGGGAAACACCGGGGAGCTGTTTTTT.

This clonotype was seen ten or more times. The CDR3 DNA reads as TGCAGTGCGAGGGACCACCGTCGGGAGACCCAGTACTTC. Amino acid sequence: CSARDHRRETQYF. The chain is built from TRBV20-1 and TRBJ2-5, with D perhaps assigned TRBD1 or TRBD2 (5 bases each). Germline lookup yields CDR1 DFQATT and CDR2 SNEGSKA (reference sequence). The CDR3 has 13 residues. The V gene lost 6 bases and the J gene lost 5 bases, with 16 bases spanning the gap.

There are many counts of this clonotype. The J gene is TRBJ2-2, the V gene TRBV6-5; D tentatively reads TRBD1 or TRBD2 (5 bases each). This CDR3 is built from 14 residues. Germline V gene sequence: CDR1 MNHEY, CDR2 SVGAGI. V lost 7 bases to trimming and J lost 7 bases, with 16 bases between them. The CDR3 DNA sequence: TGTGCCAGCAACCTACTAGGGGCTGGCGGGGAGCTGTTTTTT. This encodes CASNLLGAGGELFF.

This clonotype was seen many times. The genes are TRBV12-5 and TRBJ1-5, with 9 bases lining up with TRBD1. The germline CDR1 and CDR2 sequences are LGHNT and FRNRAP. The CDR3 contains 15 residues. The ends lost 1 base at V and 7 bases at J; junction bases unmatched: 5. This CDR3 is CASGLGGQGGQPQHF. In DNA, the CDR3 is TGTGCTAGTGGTTTGGGGGGACAGGGTGGACAGCCCCAGCATTTT.

The gene calls are TRBV7-9 and TRBJ1-3; D may be TRBD1 (6 bases). V was clipped by 7 bases and J by 2 bases, with 15 bases between them. Germline lookup yields CDR1 SEHNR and CDR2 FQNEAQ (reference sequence). CDR3 size: 15 residues. The CDR3, as DNA: TGTGCCAGCATCAGACTAGGGGGGGCTGGAAACACCATATATTTT. This codes for CASIRLGGAGNTIYF.

V usage is TRBV7-9 and J usage is TRBJ1-1; 8 bases map to TRBD1. CDR3 size: 14 residues. J gave up 1 base and V 5 bases, and 3 bases lay outside the gene matches. The germline gives CDR1 SEHNR, CDR2 FQNEAQ (reference sequence). CDR3 coding DNA: TGTGCCAGCAGCAACACAGGGGGGAACACTGAAGCTTTCTTT. Protein: CASSNTGGNTEAFF.

This clonotype has a handful of counts. The chain employs TRBV19 and TRBJ1-5, with 9 bases identical to TRBD1. Germline V gives CDR1 LNHDA, CDR2 SQIVND (reference sequence). CDR3 size: 17 residues. V was pared by 4 bases and J by 4 bases, with 11 bases of the junction left unmatched. CDR3: CASSTGTGPESNQPQHF. In nucleotides, the CDR3 is TGTGCCAGTAGTACCGGGACAGGGCCCGAATCTAATCAGCCCCAGCATTTT.

The V call is TRBV27, the J call TRBJ2-2; D perhaps matches TRBD1 (5 bases). The CDR3 spans 16 residues. Trimming took off 8 bases at V and 1 base at J, with 17 bases between the two ends. CDR1 MNHEY and CDR2 SMNVEV come from the germline V gene (reference sequence). CDR3 nucleotide sequence: TGTGCCAGCGGCCTCCAGGGTTTCCAGAACACCGGGGAGCTGTTTTTT. Protein: CASGLQGFQNTGELFF.

The chain links TRBV5-1 to TRBJ1-2; D gene uncertain. CDR1 SGHRS and CDR2 YFSETQ come from the germline V gene. V was cut by 0 bases and J by 7 bases, with 13 bases left in between. The CDR3 loop spans 14 amino acids. The CDR3 spells CASSLGPQSVGYTF. CDR3 nucleotide sequence: TGCGCCAGCAGCTTGGGGCCGCAGAGTGTTGGCTACACCTTC. Together with reference TRBV5-1 and TRBJ1-2, the CDR3 gives the full variable domain: KAGVTQTPRYLIKTRGQQVTLSCSPISGHRSVSWYQQTPGQGLQFLFEYFSETQRNKGNFPGRFSGRQFSNSRSEMNVSTLELGDSALYLCASSLGPQSVGYTFGSGTRLTVV.

This clonotype was recorded once. V and J are TRBV7-8 and TRBJ2-7; 8 positions agree with TRBD1. The CDR3 loop spans 15 amino acids. V lost 4 bases to trimming and J lost 2 bases; unmatched junction nucleotides: 7. Germline V lookup: CDR1 SGHVS, CDR2 FQNEAQ. CDR3 sequence (DNA): TGTGCCAGCAGCTCTCGGCGGACAGGGACCTACGAGCAGTACTTC. It codes for CASSSRRTGTYEQYF. The full variable domain, its missing parts supplied by reference TRBV7-8 and TRBJ2-7, is GAGVSQSPRYKVAKRGQDVALRCDPISGHVSLFWYQQALGQGPEFLTYFQNEAQLDKSGLPSDRFFAERPEGSVSTLKIQRTQQEDSAVYLCASSSRRTGTYEQYFGPGTRLTVT.

Many counts were recorded for this clonotype. V and J are TRBV28 and TRBJ2-5; D remains unclear. Germline CDR1 MDHEN, CDR2 SYDVKM. V was shortened by 7 bases and J by 8 bases, with 17 bases between the two germline ends. CDR3 length: 13 residues. CDR3: CASNSLNQATQYF. The CDR3 DNA reads TGTGCCAGCAACTCCCTAAACCAGGCTACCCAGTACTTC.

Many counts were recorded for this clonotype. The chain employs TRBV6-5 and TRBJ1-2; 9 nucleotides line up with TRBD1. Germline trimming cut 0 bases from V and 7 bases from J; bases unmatched to any gene: 6. Looked up from germline, CDR1 is MNHEY and CDR2 is SVGAGI. The CDR3 is 15 amino acids. The chain's CDR3 is CASSYSTGGESGYTF. The CDR3 DNA is TGTGCCAGCAGTTACTCGACAGGGGGTGAGAGTGGCTACACCTTC.

The V call is TRBV4-2, the J call TRBJ2-2; D is perhaps TRBD1 (5 bases). Germline V gene data show CDR1 as LGHNA and CDR2 as YNFKEQ. The CDR3 contains 21 residues. V was trimmed by 3 bases and J by 3 bases, leaving 29 bases between them. The CDR3 reads CASSQGIPRPRGRFYTGELFF. Written as DNA, the CDR3 is TGTGCCAGCAGCCAGGGTATCCCCAGACCAAGGGGCAGGTTCTACACCGGGGAGCTGTTTTTT.

This clonotype has a handful of counts. The gene calls are TRBV29-1 and TRBJ1-1; D remains unclear. Germline V CDR1 and CDR2: SQVTM, ANQGSEA. Trimming took off 6 bases at V and 3 bases at J, with 14 bases between the two ends. The CDR3 runs 13 residues. CDR3 loop: CSVSTRSDTEAFF. The CDR3 bases are TGCAGCGTCAGCACCAGGTCAGACACTGAAGCTTTCTTT.

This chain uses TRBV12-3 or TRBV12-4 with TRBJ2-7; TRBD1 matches at 8 bases. V was clipped by 4 bases and J by 1 base; unmatched bases: 6. There are 15 residues in the CDR3. The DNA of the CDR3 is TGTGCCAGCAGTTCTCAAGACAGGGGTTCCTACGAGCAGTACTTC. This encodes CASSSQDRGSYEQYF.

Turning to this clonotype: Since a much larger clone is just one base distant, this may be a read error. The rearrangement links TRBV27 to TRBJ2-7; D call uncertain. Germline CDR1 is MNHEY and CDR2 is SMNVEV (reference sequence). Trimming cost V 3 bases and J 5 bases, with 11 bases left between them. The CDR3 sequence is 13 residues long. This CDR3 is CASSFSRKNEQYF. DNA of the CDR3: TGTGCCAGCAGTTTCAGTCGGAAGAACGAGCAGTACTTC.